The source of this TCR beta chain is a study of early T cells in non-severe SARS-CoV-2 infection. CDR1 is SGHNT, CDR2 YYREEE, per germline (reference sequence). V lost 2 bases, J lost 1 base, and 9 bases lay in between. The CDR3 is 15 residues long. Each CDR3 protein is one row after TCRdb ran MiXCR on the 5' RACE reads. Of over 95,000 distinct CDR3 sequences in the sample, 16% were seen once. This clonotype was seen at least ten times. This TCR derives from an adult who was a healthcare worker with PCR-confirmed SARS-CoV-2 infection or an uninfected control (not recorded which). The V and J genes are TRBV5-4 and TRBJ2-2, with a weak D call TRBD2 (6 bases). The sequenced material came from whole blood. The CDR3 loop is CASSFTSWNTGELFF. The CDR3 DNA is TGTGCCAGCAGCTTCACTAGCTGGAACACCGGGGAGCTGTTTTTT.